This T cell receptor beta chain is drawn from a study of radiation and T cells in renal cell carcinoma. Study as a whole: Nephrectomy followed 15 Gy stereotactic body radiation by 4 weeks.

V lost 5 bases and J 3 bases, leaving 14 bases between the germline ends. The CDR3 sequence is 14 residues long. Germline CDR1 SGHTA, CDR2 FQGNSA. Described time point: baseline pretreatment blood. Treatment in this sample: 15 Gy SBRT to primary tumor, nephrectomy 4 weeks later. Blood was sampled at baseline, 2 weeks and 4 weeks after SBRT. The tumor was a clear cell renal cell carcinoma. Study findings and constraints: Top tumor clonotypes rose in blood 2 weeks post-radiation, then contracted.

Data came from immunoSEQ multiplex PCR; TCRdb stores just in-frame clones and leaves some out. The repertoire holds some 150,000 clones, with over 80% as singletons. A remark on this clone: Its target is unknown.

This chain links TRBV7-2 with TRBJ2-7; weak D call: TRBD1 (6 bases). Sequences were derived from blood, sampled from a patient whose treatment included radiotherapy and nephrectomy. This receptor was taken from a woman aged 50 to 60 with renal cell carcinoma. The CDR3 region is CASSPRQADYEQYF. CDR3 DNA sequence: TGTGCCAGCAGCCCTAGACAGGCGGACTACGAGCAGTACTTC.